The clone carrying this T cell receptor beta chain has more than one count but fewer than ten. Its target is unknown. The data were obtained in a study of blood T cells in healthy people across ages. The wider study: The capture of about one barcoded beta molecule per two T cells was achieved by template switching.

Sample-barcoded 5' priming and a J-beta primer mix drove a second PCR of 7 to 11 cycles. A 12-random-nucleotide template-switch adaptor tagged each cDNA molecule. From the 5' RACE reads, TCRdb called clonotypes with MiXCR, one entry per CDR3 protein. The sample records fewer than 900,000 distinct CDR3 sequences, about 34% being singletons. J was trimmed by 5 bases and V by 2 bases; bases with no gene match: 5. Germline loops: CDR1 MNHEY, CDR2 SVGAGI. CDR3 length: 15 residues. Study-wide findings and caveats: Unknown CMV status may confound age-related changes in expanded clones. PBMC samples, being unsorted, prevented any conclusive comparison of naive and antigen-experienced cells.

The chain has TRBV6-5 and TRBJ2-3, with 9 bases aligning to TRBD1. Sequences were obtained from blood. This clonotype originated in a man aged 18 to 35 in good health. The DNA for the CDR3 is TGTGCCAGCAGTTACCGGGACAGGGTTGGAGATACGCAGTATTTT. Translated, it gives CASSYRDRVGDTQYF.